Reported below is one T cell receptor (beta chain). The antigen remains unidentified. TCRdb ran MiXCR on the 5' RACE reads and lists one entry per CDR3 protein. The profile shows about 340,000 distinct CDR3 sequences, roughly 15% of them singletons. The data were obtained in a study of CD8 T cells in ankylosing spondylitis. Findings of the study overall: Seven or eight highly homologous variants made up a TCR beta motif, and this motif appeared characteristic of ankylosing spondylitis blood. Certain motif variants had earlier appeared in reactive arthritis synovial fluid and blood.

The germline V gene has CDR1 SGHRS and CDR2 YFSETQ. This CDR3 contains 14 residues. Germline trimming cut 3 bases from V and 4 bases from J; bases unmatched to any gene: 6. Sequencing was done on a sample of blood, either unsorted or a sorted T cell fraction (not recorded which). This rearrangement joins TRBV5-1 to TRBJ1-1; 7 bases are a match to TRBD1. This sequence originates from a male donor with ankylosing spondylitis or in good health (not recorded which). CDR3 sequence (DNA): TGCGCCAGCAGCTACCGACAGGGTGGCACTGAAGCTTTCTTT. The encoded protein is CASSYRQGGTEAFF.